These T cell receptor beta chains were read from a single sample in a study of T cell responses to AZD1222 COVID-19 vaccine. Produced via immunoSEQ multiplex PCR; TCRdb's table is partial and in-frame only. The table has about 140,000 clones, around 90% seen once. This specimen consisted of peripheral blood, obtained on day 0 of AZD1222 vaccination. These receptor sequences come from an adult in good health. Each CDR3 is given with its conserved first and last residue. The D gene is left open where the match is weak. Part of the rows lack a size; the others show once, few, many or a class for expanded clones.

>NA|TRBJ1-1|NA|TRBV5-1
CASSVRGQWNTEAFF
TGCGCCAGCAGCGTTAGAGGACAGTGGAACACTGAAGCTTTCTTT
>NA|TRBJ2-1|NA|TRBV18
CASSRNGANNEQFF
TGTGCCAGCTCACGAAACGGGGCGAACAATGAGCAGTTCTTC
>NA|TRBJ1-5|TRBD1|TRBV18
CASSPSGQGNQPQHF
TGTGCCAGCTCACCTTCTGGACAGGGCAATCAGCCCCAGCATTTT
>NA|TRBJ1-2|NA|TRBV6-2/TRBV6-3
CASSFTGPLYGYTF
TGTGCCAGCAGCTTTACAGGTCCCCTCTACGGCTACACCTTC
>NA|TRBJ1-1|TRBD1|TRBV19
CASSWETGGRNTEAFF
TGTGCCAGTAGCTGGGAGACAGGGGGCCGAAACACTGAAGCTTTCTTT
>few|TRBJ1-6|NA|TRBV28
CASSLGRFNSPLHF
TGTGCCAGCAGTTTAGGTCGGTTCAATTCACCCCTCCACTTT
>NA|TRBJ2-1|NA|TRBV2
CAPLVRGASAYNEQFF
TGTGCCCCCCTTGTTCGGGGGGCCTCAGCCTACAATGAGCAGTTCTTC
>NA|TRBJ2-7|TRBD2|TRBV7-8
CASSWTSGRANSYEQYF
TGTGCCAGCAGCTGGACTAGCGGGAGGGCCAACTCCTACGAGCAGTACTTC
>once|TRBJ1-1|NA|TRBV28
CASSLSGVNTEAFF
TGTGCCAGCAGTTTATCAGGTGTGAACACTGAAGCTTTCTTT
>NA|TRBJ2-7|TRBD1|TRBV4-2
CASSHPKQGGTYEQYF
TGTGCCAGCAGCCATCCTAAACAGGGGGGAACCTACGAGCAGTACTTC
>NA|TRBJ2-2|TRBD2|TRBV29-1
CSVGSGTSGRGGELFF
TGCAGCGTTGGATCGGGGACTAGCGGGAGAGGGGGGGAGCTGTTTTTT
>NA|TRBJ2-1|NA|TRBV6-2/TRBV6-3
CASSQDLISYNEQFF
TGTGCCAGCAGTCAAGACTTAATCTCCTACAATGAGCAGTTCTTC
>NA|TRBJ1-2|NA|TRBV19
CASSIRLGGYTF
TGTGCCAGTAGTATACGCCTGGGGGGCTACACCTTC
>NA|TRBJ2-7|NA|TRBV23-1
CASRFHSLLTYEQYF
TGCGCCAGCAGGTTCCACAGCCTCCTCACCTACGAGCAGTACTTC
>NA|TRBJ2-7|NA|TRBV24-1
CATSDSGKGTYEQYF
TGTGCCACCAGTGATTCCGGGAAGGGTACCTACGAGCAGTACTTC
>NA|TRBJ1-6|NA|TRBV27
CASSLGGQTNYNSPLHF
TGTGCCAGCAGTTTAGGAGGACAGACAAACTATAATTCACCCCTCCACTTT
>NA|TRBJ1-2|NA|TRBV2
CASGQGFHGYTF
TGTGCCAGCGGCCAGGGATTTCACGGCTACACCTTC
>NA|TRBJ1-6|NA|TRBV5-6
CASSSEGSSYNSPLHF
TGTGCCAGCAGCTCGGAGGGTAGCTCCTATAATTCACCCCTCCACTTT
>NA|TRBJ2-1|NA|TRBV3-1/TRBV3-2
CASSQGRGVLISRGQFF
TGTGCCAGCAGCCAGGGCAGGGGGGTCCTTATCTCTCGAGGGCAGTTCTTC